These T cell receptor beta chains were read from a single sample in a study of blood T cell repertoires in COVID-19. The assay was immunoSEQ multiplex PCR, and TCRdb's table has in-frame clones only and misses some. The data hold 300,000 to 350,000 clones, with approximately 91% observed a single time. The specimen sequenced was PBMCs or T cells enriched from blood (not recorded which). The source is a woman under 40 who had been exposed to COVID-19. The CDR3 runs from the conserved cysteine through the conserved F or W. A D gene is named only where the DNA matches it firmly. The size field is filled for only some rows; it gives once, few, many or a size class.

v_call	d_call	clone_size	cdr3_length	j_call	cdr3_aa	cdr3_nt
TRBV7-9	TRBD2	once	16	TRBJ2-1	CASSLALLAGYNEQFF	TGTGCCAGCAGCTTAGCGTTACTAGCGGGGTACAATGAGCAGTTCTTC
TRBV12-3/TRBV12-4	.	.	13	TRBJ1-2	CASRKDSNYGYTF	TGTGCCAGCAGGAAAGACAGCAACTATGGCTACACCTTC
TRBV6-5	.	.	12	TRBJ2-2	CASSSLTGELFF	TGTGCCAGCAGTTCCCTTACCGGGGAGCTGTTTTTT
TRBV11-3	.	.	14	TRBJ2-2	CASSPNRNTGELFF	TGTGCCAGCAGCCCAAACAGGAACACCGGGGAGCTGTTTTTT
TRBV6-6	.	.	16	TRBJ1-1	CASSYSKRGRLTEAFF	TGTGCCAGCAGTTACTCGAAGAGAGGGCGGTTGACTGAAGCTTTCTTT
TRBV11-3	TRBD1	.	16	TRBJ2-5	CASSLGPGQRKETQYF	TGTGCCAGCAGCTTAGGGCCGGGACAGAGGAAAGAGACCCAGTACTTC
TRBV27	TRBD1	.	14	TRBJ2-5	CASSPGRGLKTQYF	TGTGCCAGCAGTCCGGGAAGGGGGCTGAAGACCCAGTACTTC
TRBV9	TRBD1	.	15	TRBJ1-4	CASSVRDRVNEKLFF	TGTGCCAGCAGCGTCCGGGACAGGGTGAATGAAAAACTGTTTTTT
TRBV6-2/TRBV6-3	.	.	17	TRBJ1-2	CASSYSRATPGDYGYTF	TGTGCCAGCAGTTACTCGAGGGCCACACCCGGGGACTATGGCTACACCTTC
TRBV5-1	.	.	13	TRBJ2-3	CASSLKGADTQYF	TGCGCCAGCAGCTTAAAAGGGGCAGATACGCAGTATTTT
TRBV29-1	TRBD1	.	12	TRBJ1-2	CSVSDRGYGYTF	TGCAGCGTTTCTGACAGGGGCTATGGCTACACCTTC
TRBV10-2	.	.	11	TRBJ2-1	CASSESYEQFF	TGCGCCAGCAGTGAGTCCTACGAGCAGTTCTTC
TRBV5-1	.	.	16	TRBJ1-3	CASSQNIQGPGNTIYF	TGCGCCAGCAGCCAAAATATCCAGGGTCCCGGAAACACCATATATTTT
TRBV6-6	.	.	15	TRBJ1-6	CASKASSYGNSPLHF	TGTGCCAGCAAGGCCAGCTCGTACGGGAATTCACCCCTCCACTTT
TRBV30	.	once	13	TRBJ1-3	CAWSVCSWSTIYF	TGTGCCTGGAGTGTATGTTCGTGGAGCACCATATATTTT